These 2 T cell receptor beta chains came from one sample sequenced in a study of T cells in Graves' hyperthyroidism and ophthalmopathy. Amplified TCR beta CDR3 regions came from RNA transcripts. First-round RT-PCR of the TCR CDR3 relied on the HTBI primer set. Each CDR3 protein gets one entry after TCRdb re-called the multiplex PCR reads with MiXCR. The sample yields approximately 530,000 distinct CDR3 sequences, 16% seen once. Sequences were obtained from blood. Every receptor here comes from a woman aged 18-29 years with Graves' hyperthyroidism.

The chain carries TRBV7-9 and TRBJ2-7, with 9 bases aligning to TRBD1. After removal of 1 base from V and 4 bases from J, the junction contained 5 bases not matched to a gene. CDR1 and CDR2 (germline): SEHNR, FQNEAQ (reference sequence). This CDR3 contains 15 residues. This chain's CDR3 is CASSLEKTGGYEQYF. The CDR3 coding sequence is TGTGCCAGCAGCTTAGAAAAGACAGGGGGTTACGAGCAGTACTTC.

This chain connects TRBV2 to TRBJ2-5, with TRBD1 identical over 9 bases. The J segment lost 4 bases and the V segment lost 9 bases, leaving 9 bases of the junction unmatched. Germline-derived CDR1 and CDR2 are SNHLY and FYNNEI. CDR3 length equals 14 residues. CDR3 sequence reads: CARVPGQGAETQYF. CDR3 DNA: TGTGCCAGGGTCCCGGGACAGGGCGCAGAGACCCAGTACTTC. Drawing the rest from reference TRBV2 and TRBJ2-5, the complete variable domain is EPEVTQTPSHQVTQMGQEVILRCVPISNHLYFYWYRQILGQKVEFLVSFYNNEISEKSEIFDDQFSVERPDGSNFTLKIRSTKLEDSAMYFCARVPGQGAETQYFGPGTRLLVL.